A single sample is the source of the 3 T cell receptor beta chains below, sequenced in a study of shared clonotypes between healthy human individuals. Clones were sequenced by immunoSEQ multiplex PCR, and TCRdb holds only the in-frame ones, with some missing. The sample lists some 1.5 million clones, roughly 98% occurring once. Sequencing was done on a sample of naive CD4+ T cells sorted from blood. The subset was: CD45RA+ positively selected. These receptors were taken from a man aged 30 to 39 in good health.

The chain recombines TRBV5-4 with TRBJ2-3; 14 nucleotides match TRBD2. The CDR3 contains 17 residues. Germline V gene data show CDR1 as SGHNT and CDR2 as YYREEE (reference sequence). The V segment lost 7 bases and the J segment 0 bases; nucleotides outside the gene matches: 7. As DNA, the CDR3 is TGTGCCAGCCCTGGACTAGCGGGAGGTTTGAGCACAGATACGCAGTATTTT. Translation gives CASPGLAGGLSTDTQYF.

CDR3 sequence reads: CATSRDPSGSNEQYF. The CDR3 nucleotides are TGTGCCACCAGCAGAGATCCTAGCGGGAGCAACGAGCAGTACTTC. The genes are TRBV15 and TRBJ2-7; 10 bases map to TRBD2. Germline V CDR1 and CDR2: LNHNV, YYDKDF (reference sequence). The CDR3 contains 15 residues. J lost 5 bases, V lost 0 bases, and 4 bases had no gene match.

This chain joins TRBV4-1 and TRBJ2-3; D is possibly TRBD1 (6 bases). The germline CDR1 and CDR2 sequences are MGHRA and YSYEKL. CDR3 length equals 16 residues. Trimming took off 2 bases at V and 1 base at J, with 13 bases between the two ends. In DNA, the CDR3 is TGCGCCAGCAGCCAAACCAGGGGTAAGGGCACAGATACGCAGTATTTT. It codes for CASSQTRGKGTDTQYF.